The source of this T cell receptor beta chain is a study of identical twins. In this sample, this clonotype turned up a few times. TCRdb independently ran MiXCR on the 5' RACE reads; one entry per CDR3 protein. The table lists hundreds of thousands of distinct CDR3 sequences, about 18% of them singletons. The CDR3 totals 13 residues. CDR1 and CDR2 (germline): KGHSH, LQKENI. V lost 6 bases and J 4 bases, leaving 10 bases between the germline ends. This same sample was also part of a study on T cells expressing NK-cell markers. Turning to that study: Dominant NKG2C+ clonotypes made up roughly 1.0-8% of CD8+ T cells in more than 5 donors.

The gene calls are TRBV18 and TRBJ2-1; D perhaps matches TRBD2 (6 bases). The origin of this receptor is a woman under 30 in good health. Sequenced: PBMCs. The CDR3 loop reads CASSGTPYNEQFF. The CDR3 nucleotides are TGTGCCAGCTCGGGGACTCCTTACAATGAGCAGTTCTTC.